The clone carrying this T cell receptor (beta chain) was counted ten times or more. The antigen is undetermined. The entry originates in a study of breast tumors, draining lymph nodes, adjacent tissues. Study-level findings and limits: Compared with basal-like, luminal-like tumors shared significantly more repertoire with nontumor tissue. Tumor T cell lymph node origin was a supported hypothesis, not proven. Findings are consistent with lymph node origin and intratumoral expansion of most tumor T cells. Compared with lymph nodes, tumors were less diverse; compared with nontumor tissue, more.

Axillary draining lymph nodes of breast cancer patients supplied the node samples. The CDR3 is made up of 13 amino acids. From germline, CDR1 is MNHEY and CDR2 SVGEGT. V shed 0 bases and J shed 4 bases, with 6 bases lying between them. TCRdb analysed the multiplex PCR reads with MiXCR anew, one entry per CDR3 protein. Of over 100,000 distinct CDR3 sequences detected, approximately 20% appear once; the ten largest clones hold under 3%. The sequenced material came from axillary lymph node tissue. V usage is TRBV6-2 or TRBV6-3 and J usage is TRBJ2-5; D gene unclear. This sequence was found in a female donor with breast cancer. Some clones in this sample may be carry-over from other donors' samples. CDR3 bases: TGTGCCAGCAGTTACTCGCCGGGAGAGACCCAGTACTTC. This encodes CASSYSPGETQYF.